This T cell receptor beta chain was sequenced in a study of response to subunit inactivated influenza vaccine. Points from the study as a whole: The authors put forward the suggestion that each seasonal influenza vaccination may bring in only a limited number of new T cells.

Via MiXCR, TCRdb re-called the RT-PCR reads, giving one row per CDR3 protein. The sample has a few hundred thousand distinct CDR3 sequences; 10% to 15% are singletons. The CDR3 is made up of 12 amino acids. V shed 2 bases and J shed 9 bases, with 5 bases lying between them. Germline V lookup: CDR1 MNHEY, CDR2 SMNVEV (reference sequence). This clonotype turned up a few times. As yet, its antigen is unknown. The V gene is TRBV27, the J gene TRBJ1-6, with no clear D. Sequencing was performed on non-naive T cells sorted from PBMCs, taken around 15 days before vaccination. This receptor was obtained from a man aged 50 to 60 who received an inactivated influenza vaccine. CDR3 residues: CASSLNGSPLHF. The CDR3 region has the DNA TGTGCCAGCAGTTTAAATGGTTCACCCCTCCACTTT.